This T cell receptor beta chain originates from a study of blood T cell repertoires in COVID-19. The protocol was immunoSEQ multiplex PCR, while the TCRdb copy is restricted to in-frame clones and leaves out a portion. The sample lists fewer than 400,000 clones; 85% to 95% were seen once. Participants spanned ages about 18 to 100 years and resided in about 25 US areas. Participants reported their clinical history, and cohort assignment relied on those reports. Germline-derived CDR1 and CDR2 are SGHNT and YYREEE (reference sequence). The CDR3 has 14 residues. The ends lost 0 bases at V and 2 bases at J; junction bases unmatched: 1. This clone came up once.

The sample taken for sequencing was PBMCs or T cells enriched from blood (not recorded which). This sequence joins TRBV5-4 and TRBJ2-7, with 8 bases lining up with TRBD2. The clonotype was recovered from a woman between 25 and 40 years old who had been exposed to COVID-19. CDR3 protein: CASSLGLATYEQYF. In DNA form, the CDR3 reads TGTGCCAGCAGCTTGGGACTAGCGACCTACGAGCAGTACTTC.